This TCR beta chain stems from a study of T cell responses to AZD1222 COVID-19 vaccine. Assay: immunoSEQ multiplex PCR; the TCRdb copy retains only in-frame clones and omits some. The sample lists 250,000 to 300,000 clones, 94% seen once, with roughly 0.6% in the top ten. Sequenced here: peripheral blood, sampled 28 days after the second AZD1222 dose. The source is an adult who received the AZD1222 COVID-19 vaccine.

CDR3 amino acids: CASSLTGGRPDTQYF. Written as DNA, the CDR3 is TGTGCCAGCAGCTTAACAGGGGGTAGGCCAGATACGCAGTATTTT. The chain carries TRBV7-3 and TRBJ2-3; D might be TRBD1 (6 bases). This CDR3 spans 15 amino acids. Trimming removed 0 bases at V and 4 bases at J, with 11 bases between. Germline V gene lookup returns CDR1 SGHTA and CDR2 FQGTGA.